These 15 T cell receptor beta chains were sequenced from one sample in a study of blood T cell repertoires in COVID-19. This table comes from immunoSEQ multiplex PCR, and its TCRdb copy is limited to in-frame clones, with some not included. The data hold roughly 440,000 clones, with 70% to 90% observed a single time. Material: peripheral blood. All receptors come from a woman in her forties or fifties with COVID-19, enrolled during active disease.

CDR3 residues: CASSQAPGQGPGELFF. The CDR3 DNA is TGCGCCAGCAGCCAAGCACCGGGACAGGGGCCCGGGGAGCTGTTTTTT. The gene calls are TRBV4-1 and TRBJ2-2; 10 positions match TRBD1. This CDR3 is 16 amino acids long. The ends lost 1 base at V and 6 bases at J; junction bases unmatched: 5. The V gene's germline CDR1 is MGHRA and CDR2 YSYEKL.

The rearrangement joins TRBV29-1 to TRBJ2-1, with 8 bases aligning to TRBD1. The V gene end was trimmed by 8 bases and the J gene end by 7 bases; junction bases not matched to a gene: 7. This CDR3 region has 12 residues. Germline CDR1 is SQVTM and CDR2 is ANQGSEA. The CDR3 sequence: CSHDRGGNEQFF. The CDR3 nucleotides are TGCAGCCACGACAGGGGTGGGAATGAGCAGTTCTTC.

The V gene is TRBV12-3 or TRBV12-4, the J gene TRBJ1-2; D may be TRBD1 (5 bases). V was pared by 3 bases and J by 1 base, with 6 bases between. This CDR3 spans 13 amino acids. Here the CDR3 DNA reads TGTGCCAGCAGTTTCGACAGTAACTATGGCTACACCTTC. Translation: CASSFDSNYGYTF.

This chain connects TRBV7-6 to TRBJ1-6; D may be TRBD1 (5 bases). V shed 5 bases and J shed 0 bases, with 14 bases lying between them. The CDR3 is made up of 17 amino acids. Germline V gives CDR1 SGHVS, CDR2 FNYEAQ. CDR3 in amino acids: CASSPLGGSSYNSPLHF. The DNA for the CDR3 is TGTGCCAGCAGCCCTCTGGGGGGGAGCTCCTATAATTCACCCCTCCACTTT.

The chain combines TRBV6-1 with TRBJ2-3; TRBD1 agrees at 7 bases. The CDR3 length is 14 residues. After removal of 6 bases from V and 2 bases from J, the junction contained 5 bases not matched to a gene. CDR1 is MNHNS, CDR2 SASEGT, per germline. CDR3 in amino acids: CASSSGTATDTQYF. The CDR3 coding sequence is TGTGCCAGCAGCTCCGGGACAGCCACAGATACGCAGTATTTT.

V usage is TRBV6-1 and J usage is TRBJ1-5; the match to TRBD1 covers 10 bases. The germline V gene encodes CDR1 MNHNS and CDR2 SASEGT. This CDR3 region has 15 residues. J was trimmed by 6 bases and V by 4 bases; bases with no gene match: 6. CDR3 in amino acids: CASSGTGGSGQPQHF. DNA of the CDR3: TGTGCCAGCAGTGGGACAGGGGGGAGCGGTCAGCCCCAGCATTTT.

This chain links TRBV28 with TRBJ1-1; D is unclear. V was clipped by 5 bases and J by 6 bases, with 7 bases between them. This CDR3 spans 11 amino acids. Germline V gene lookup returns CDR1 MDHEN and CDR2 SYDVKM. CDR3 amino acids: CASSLTSEAFF. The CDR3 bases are TGTGCCAGCAGTCTGACTTCTGAAGCTTTCTTT.

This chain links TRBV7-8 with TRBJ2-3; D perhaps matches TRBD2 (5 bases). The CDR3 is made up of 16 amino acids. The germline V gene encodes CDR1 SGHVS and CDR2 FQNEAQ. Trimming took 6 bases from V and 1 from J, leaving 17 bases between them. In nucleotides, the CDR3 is TGTGCCAGCAGTCCGCTGAGAGGGCCTCGCACAGATACGCAGTATTTT. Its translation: CASSPLRGPRTDTQYF.

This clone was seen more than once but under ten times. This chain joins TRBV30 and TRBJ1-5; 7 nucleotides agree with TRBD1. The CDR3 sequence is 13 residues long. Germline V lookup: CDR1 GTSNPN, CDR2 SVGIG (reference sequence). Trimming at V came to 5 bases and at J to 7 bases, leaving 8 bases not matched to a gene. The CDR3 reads CAWDTGEHQPQHF. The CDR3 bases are TGTGCCTGGGACACAGGGGAGCACCAGCCCCAGCATTTT.

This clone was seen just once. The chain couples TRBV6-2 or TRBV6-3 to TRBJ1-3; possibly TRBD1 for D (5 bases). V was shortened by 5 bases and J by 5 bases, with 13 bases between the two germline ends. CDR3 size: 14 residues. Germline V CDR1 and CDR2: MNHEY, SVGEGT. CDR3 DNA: TGTGCCAGCAGTCCACGACAGAGCCGAAACACCATATATTTT. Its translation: CASSPRQSRNTIYF.

The CDR3 DNA sequence: TGTGCCAGCAGTTTGGGGAGACGAGATACGCAGTATTTT. Translating gives CASSLGRRDTQYF. J is TRBJ2-3 and V is TRBV12-3 or TRBV12-4, with TRBD2 as a possible D gene (5 bases). The CDR3 has 13 residues. V dropped 3 bases and J dropped 5 bases, with 9 bases sitting between them.

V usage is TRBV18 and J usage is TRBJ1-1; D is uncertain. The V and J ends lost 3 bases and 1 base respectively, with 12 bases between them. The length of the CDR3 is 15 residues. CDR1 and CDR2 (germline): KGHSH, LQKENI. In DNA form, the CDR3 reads TGTGCCAGCTCACCGACCCAGACATCGAACACTGAAGCTTTCTTT. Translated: CASSPTQTSNTEAFF.

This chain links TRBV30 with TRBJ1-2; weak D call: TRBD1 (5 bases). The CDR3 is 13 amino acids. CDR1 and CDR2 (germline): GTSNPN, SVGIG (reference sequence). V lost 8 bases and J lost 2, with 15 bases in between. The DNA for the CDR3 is TGTGCCAGGGGTCTACAGCAAAACTATGGCTACACCTTC. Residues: CARGLQQNYGYTF.

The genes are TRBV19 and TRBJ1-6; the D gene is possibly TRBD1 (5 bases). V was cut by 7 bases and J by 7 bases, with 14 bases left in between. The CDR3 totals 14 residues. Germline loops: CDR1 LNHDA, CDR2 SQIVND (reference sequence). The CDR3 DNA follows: TGTGCCAGTACCCTCACAGGAGAAAATTCACCCCTCCACTTT. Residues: CASTLTGENSPLHF.

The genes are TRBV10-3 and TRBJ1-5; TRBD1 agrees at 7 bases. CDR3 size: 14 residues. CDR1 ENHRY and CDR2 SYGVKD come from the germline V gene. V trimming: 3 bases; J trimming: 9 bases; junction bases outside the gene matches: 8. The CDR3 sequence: CAISEGGSSGPQHF. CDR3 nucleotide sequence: TGTGCCATCAGTGAAGGGGGCAGTTCCGGGCCCCAGCATTTT.